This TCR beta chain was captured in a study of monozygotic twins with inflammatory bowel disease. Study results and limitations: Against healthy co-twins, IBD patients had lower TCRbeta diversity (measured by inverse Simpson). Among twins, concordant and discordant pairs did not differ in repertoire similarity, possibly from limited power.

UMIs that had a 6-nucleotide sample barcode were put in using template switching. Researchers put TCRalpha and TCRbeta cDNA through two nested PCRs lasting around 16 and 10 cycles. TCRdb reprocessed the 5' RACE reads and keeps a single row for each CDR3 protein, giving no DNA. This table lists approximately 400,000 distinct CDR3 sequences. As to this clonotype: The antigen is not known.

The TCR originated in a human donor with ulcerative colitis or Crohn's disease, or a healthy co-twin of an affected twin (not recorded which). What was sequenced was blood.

This CDR3 is CSAGDRGRGAADTQYF. The chain couples TRBV20-1 to TRBJ2-3; TCRdb designates TRBD1, a call that cannot be tested without DNA. The CDR3 sequence is 16 residues long. Per the germline V gene, CDR1 is DFQATT and CDR2 is SNEGSKA (reference sequence).